This record covers a single T cell receptor beta chain. Per the original methods: Estimates of nucleated cell counts were drawn from the amplification of reference gene primers. The repertoire was sequenced with immunoSEQ multiplex PCR; TCRdb's copy has only in-frame clones and lacks some. The V and J calls and clone size are taken from that table; D and trimming were inferred from the DNA. Among 190,000 or so clones listed, less than 85% were seen once. Trimming stripped 7 bases from V and 10 bases from J, with 16 bases between. This CDR3 has 12 amino acids. Germline V lookup: CDR1 SEHNR, CDR2 FQNEAQ (reference sequence). The data stem from a study of blood T cell repertoires in COVID-19. Ages ranged from roughly 18 to 100 years, with residence in some 25 US areas.

The rearrangement links TRBV7-9 to TRBJ1-1; D call uncertain. This TCR derives from a man aged 35-49 years who had recovered from COVID-19. The sequenced material came from PBMCs or T cells enriched from blood (not recorded which). The CDR3 DNA is TGTGCCAGCAAACTGCGGGAGGAATCAGCTTTCTTT. It codes for CASKLREESAFF. The full variable domain, with the rest looked up from reference TRBV7-9 and TRBJ1-1, is DTGVSQNPRHKITKRGQNVTFRCDPISEHNRLYWYRQTLGQGPEFLTYFQNEAQLEKSRLLSDRFSAERPKGSFSTLEIQRTEQGDSAMYLCASKLREESAFFGQGTRLTVV.